Listed here are 3 T cell receptor beta chains from one sample, sequenced in a study of PD-1 blockade in mismatch repair-deficient tumors. Clones were sequenced by immunoSEQ multiplex PCR, and TCRdb holds only the in-frame ones, with some missing. The data contain some 70,000 clones, more than 75% of them seen just once; the ten biggest clones take up roughly 5%. The sequencing used peripheral blood, collected 2 weeks after starting pembrolizumab. These TCRs come from an adult with mismatch repair-deficient cancer.

J is TRBJ2-7 and V is TRBV27; 10 nucleotides align to TRBD2. Germline CDR1 and CDR2: MNHEY and SMNVEV (reference sequence). CDR3 length equals 19 residues. The V and J ends lost 0 bases and 3 bases, in that order; junction bases with no gene match: 14. CDR3: CASSLSAPIAGGDVYEQYF. The DNA of the CDR3 is TGTGCCAGCAGTTTATCCGCCCCCATAGCGGGAGGCGATGTCTACGAGCAGTACTTC.

Concerning this clone itself: Germline and junction disagree at one end, which may indicate a read error. The chain links TRBV7-7 to TRBJ2-6; D is tentatively TRBD1 or TRBD2 (6 bases each). The CDR3 runs 14 residues. Germline CDR1 and CDR2: SSHAT and FNYEAQ (reference sequence). CDR3: CASSLGGTSNVLTF. The CDR3 DNA reads TGTGCTAGCAGCTTAGGGGGGACCTCCAACGTCCTGACTTTC.

This sequence joins TRBV7-3 and TRBJ1-2, with 7 bases lining up with TRBD1. The germline V gene encodes CDR1 SGHTA and CDR2 FQGTGA. With 4 bases clipped from V and 7 bases from J, the junction kept 12 bases outside the gene matches. CDR3 length equals 15 residues. The CDR3 spells CASSSRQGDESGYTF. The CDR3 coding sequence is TGTGCCAGCAGCTCGCGACAGGGTGATGAGTCTGGCTACACCTTC.